This passage covers 21 T cell receptor beta chains from one sample sequenced in a study of shared clonotypes between healthy human individuals. Data came from immunoSEQ multiplex PCR; TCRdb stores just in-frame clones and leaves some out. The sample contains about 2.4 million clones, approximately 93% of which appear only once. The sequenced sample was naive CD4+ T cells from PBMCs. The subset is: CD45RA+ positively selected. These receptors originate from a young man in good health. Some clones in this sample may be carry-over from other donors' samples.

V usage is TRBV6-1 and J usage is TRBJ2-2, with D hard to call. V was cut by 7 bases and J by 6 bases, with 6 bases left in between. From germline, CDR1 is MNHNS and CDR2 SASEGT. The CDR3 totals 11 residues. The CDR3: CASKKAGELFF. In nucleotides, the CDR3 is TGTGCCAGCAAAAAGGCCGGGGAGCTGTTTTTT.

Here the CDR3 reads CASSFGLAGGPSTDTQYF. Here the CDR3 DNA reads TGTGCCAGCAGCTTCGGACTAGCGGGAGGGCCTAGCACAGATACGCAGTATTTT. The rearrangement joins TRBV7-2 to TRBJ2-3; TRBD2 aligns across 15 bases. The V and J ends lost 3 bases and 0 bases, in that order; junction bases with no gene match: 4. Germline V CDR1 and CDR2: SGHTA, FQGNSA. This CDR3 region has 18 residues. The full variable domain, completed using reference TRBV7-2 and TRBJ2-3, is GAGVSQSPSNKVTEKGKDVELRCDPISGHTALYWYRQSLGQGLEFLIYFQGNSAPDKSGLPSDRFSAERTGGSVSTLTIQRTQQEDSAVYLCASSFGLAGGPSTDTQYFGPGTRLTVL.

The chain has TRBV28 and TRBJ1-3; D gene unclear. Germline CDR1 is MDHEN and CDR2 is SYDVKM. Between the trimmed V and J ends, which lost 5 bases and 5 bases, there was a span of 10 bases. The length of the CDR3 is 13 residues. The CDR3 nucleotides read TGTGCCAGCAGTCCCGCCCGAAGAAACACCATATATTTT. It translates to CASSPARRNTIYF. Looking up the rest from reference TRBV28 and TRBJ1-3 gives the full variable domain: DVKVTQSSRYLVKRTGEKVFLECVQDMDHENMFWYRQDPGLGLRLIYFSYDVKMKEKGDIPEGYSVSREKKERFSLILESASTNQTSMYLCASSPARRNTIYFGEGSWLTVV.

The chain uses TRBV11-2 and TRBJ1-1; possibly TRBD1 for D (5 bases). From germline, CDR1 is SGHAT and CDR2 FQNNGV. Trimming took off 6 bases at V and 5 bases at J, with 25 bases between the two ends. The CDR3 extends over 17 amino acids. Here the CDR3 reads CASRTLRDPTNGTEAFF. The CDR3 coding sequence is TGTGCCAGCAGAACACTCCGGGACCCTACTAATGGAACTGAAGCTTTCTTT.

This sequence joins TRBV7-6 and TRBJ2-5; D unresolved. V lost 4 bases and J 1 base, leaving 10 bases between the germline ends. Germline CDR1 reads SGHVS; CDR2 reads FNYEAQ. The CDR3 consists of 14 residues. The CDR3 protein is CASSSSGFQETQYF. The CDR3 nucleotides are TGTGCCAGCAGCTCTTCGGGTTTCCAAGAGACCCAGTACTTC.

As to this clone: This CDR3 is also generated by other DNA sequences in the sample. The chain has TRBV5-1 and TRBJ2-1; 12 nucleotides agree with TRBD2. The V and J ends lost 1 base and 7 bases, in that order; junction bases with no gene match: 3. Germline CDR1 is SGHRS and CDR2 is YFSETQ. The CDR3 is made up of 15 amino acids. CDR3 loop: CASSLSLAGGNEQFF. Written as DNA, the CDR3 is TGCGCCAGCAGCTTGTCACTAGCGGGAGGAAATGAGCAGTTCTTC.

The V call is TRBV18, the J call TRBJ2-1; perhaps TRBD2 as D (6 bases). Between the trimmed V and J ends, which lost 3 bases and 8 bases, there was a span of 20 bases. Germline CDR1 is KGHSH and CDR2 is LQKENI. This CDR3 comprises 16 residues. DNA of the CDR3: TGTGCCAGCTCACCGAATCGGAGGGGTGATGGCGATGAGCAGTTCTTC. Protein sequence: CASSPNRRGDGDEQFF. The entire variable domain, with the rest obtained from reference TRBV18 and TRBJ2-1, is as follows: NAGVMQNPRHLVRRRGQEARLRCSPMKGHSHVYWYRQLPEEGLKFMVYLQKENIIDESGMPKERFSAEFPKEGPSILRIQQVVRGDSAAYFCASSPNRRGDGDEQFFGPGTRLTVL.

This chain joins TRBV18 and TRBJ1-1, with D possibly TRBD1 on 5 matching bases. The CDR3 is 16 amino acids. Germline CDR1 reads KGHSH; CDR2 reads LQKENI. The V gene lost 3 bases and the J gene lost 7 bases, with 21 bases spanning the gap. The CDR3 spells CASSPFRDSSGLEAFF. DNA of the CDR3: TGTGCCAGCTCACCCTTCAGGGATAGCTCAGGGCTTGAAGCTTTCTTT.

This rearrangement joins TRBV7-9 to TRBJ2-2; 9 nucleotides agree with TRBD2. This CDR3 contains 16 residues. V lost 4 bases, J lost 0 bases, and 3 bases stayed unmatched. Per the germline V gene, CDR1 is SEHNR and CDR2 is FQNEAQ (reference sequence). The CDR3 protein is CASSSPSGANTGELFF. The DNA of the CDR3 is TGTGCCAGCAGCTCACCTAGCGGGGCGAACACCGGGGAGCTGTTTTTT.

This clone has only a few counts. The sample carries other DNA sequences with the same CDR3. The chain has TRBV5-1 and TRBJ1-1, with 7 bases lining up with TRBD1. Germline CDR1 reads SGHRS; CDR2 reads YFSETQ. The length of the CDR3 is 13 residues. Trimming at V came to 5 bases and at J to 0 bases, leaving 1 base not matched to a gene. The CDR3 region is CASRQGVNTEAFF. Written as DNA, the CDR3 is TGCGCCAGCAGGCAGGGGGTGAACACTGAAGCTTTCTTT.

Comment on this clone: The same CDR3 arises from other DNA sequences in this sample as well. J is TRBJ2-1 and V is TRBV9, with D uncertain. This CDR3 spans 15 amino acids. The V gene lost 0 bases and the J gene lost 0 bases, with 7 bases spanning the gap. Germline V gene data show CDR1 as SGDLS and CDR2 as YYNGEE. CDR3 DNA sequence: TGTGCCAGCAGCGTAGGTGCGAGCTCCTACAATGAGCAGTTCTTC. Translated, it gives CASSVGASSYNEQFF. The full variable domain, rest sourced from reference TRBV9 and TRBJ2-1, is DSGVTQTPKHLITATGQRVTLRCSPRSGDLSVYWYQQSLDQGLQFLIQYYNGEERAKGNILERFSAQQFPDLHSELNLSSLELGDSALYFCASSVGASSYNEQFFGPGTRLTVL.

This clone showed up just once. This sequence joins TRBV5-1 and TRBJ2-5, with 11 bases aligning to TRBD1. Per germline, CDR1 SGHRS and CDR2 YFSETQ. V dropped 4 bases and J dropped 5; count of bases not matched to a gene: 10. This CDR3 is built from 16 residues. In DNA form, the CDR3 reads TGCGCCAGCAGCCCCGGGACAGGGGGGATCAGGGAGACCCAGTACTTC. Translated, it gives CASSPGTGGIRETQYF.

Concerning this clone itself: The junction shows a germline mismatch at one end, possibly a read error. The rearrangement links TRBV5-4 to TRBJ1-5; D unclear. The CDR3 totals 15 residues. Germline V CDR1 and CDR2: SGHNT, YYREEE (reference sequence). CDR3 coding DNA: TGTGCCAGCAGTTTGGACGGACGACCGGGTCAGCCCCAGCATTTT. Translation: CASSLDGRPGQPQHF.

This rearrangement joins TRBV30 to TRBJ2-7, with D unresolved. The CDR3 has 11 residues. Trimming stripped 2 bases from V and 7 bases from J, with 9 bases between. Per the germline V gene, CDR1 is GTSNPN and CDR2 is SVGIG (reference sequence). The CDR3 protein is CAWSRLEEQYF. CDR3 nucleotides: TGTGCCTGGAGTCGGTTGGAGGAGCAGTACTTC.

Concerning this clone: This sample includes further DNA sequences coding for the same CDR3. The rearrangement joins TRBV28 to TRBJ2-7; a possible D gene is TRBD1 (5 bases). Per the germline V gene, CDR1 is MDHEN and CDR2 is SYDVKM. V was shortened by 6 bases and J by 10 bases, with 13 bases between the two germline ends. The CDR3 runs to 11 residues. CDR3 region: CASSLQGTQYF. In DNA form, the CDR3 reads TGTGCCAGCAGCCTCCAGGGAACTCAGTACTTC. Full variable domain (outside the CDR3, taken from reference TRBV28 and TRBJ2-7): DVKVTQSSRYLVKRTGEKVFLECVQDMDHENMFWYRQDPGLGLRLIYFSYDVKMKEKGDIPEGYSVSREKKERFSLILESASTNQTSMYLCASSLQGTQYFGPGTRLTVT.

This chain uses TRBV7-8 with TRBJ1-3, with D maybe TRBD1 (5 bases). V was trimmed by 3 bases and J by 2 bases, leaving 5 bases between them. The CDR3 spans 13 residues. Germline assignment: CDR1 SGHVS and CDR2 FQNEAQ. The CDR3 sequence: CASSLTAGNTIYF. DNA for the CDR3: TGTGCCAGCAGCTTGACAGCTGGAAACACCATATATTTT. The full variable domain, with the rest looked up from reference TRBV7-8 and TRBJ1-3, is GAGVSQSPRYKVAKRGQDVALRCDPISGHVSLFWYQQALGQGPEFLTYFQNEAQLDKSGLPSDRFFAERPEGSVSTLKIQRTQQEDSAVYLCASSLTAGNTIYFGEGSWLTVV.

The chain is built from TRBV28 and TRBJ2-7; perhaps D is TRBD1 or TRBD2 (7 bases each). Trimming removed 6 bases from V and 3 bases from J, with 15 bases in between. Germline values: CDR1 MDHEN, CDR2 SYDVKM. The CDR3 has 14 residues. CDR3 protein: CASSPAGDSYEQYF. For the CDR3, the DNA is TGTGCCAGCAGCCCCGCGGGGGACAGCTACGAGCAGTACTTC.

V usage is TRBV30 and J usage is TRBJ1-1; D is undetermined. The CDR3 runs 15 residues. Germline CDR1 and CDR2: GTSNPN and SVGIG (reference sequence). The V end was cut by 1 base, the J end by 7 bases, with 19 bases between. The CDR3 DNA reads as TGTGCCTGGAGTGGGCGGTCGATCCTTACAATTGAAGCTTTCTTT. Protein product: CAWSGRSILTIEAFF.

V and J are TRBV11-2 and TRBJ2-5; D is unresolved. CDR3 length: 13 amino acids. V dropped 2 bases and J dropped 4 bases, with 8 bases sitting between them. The V gene's germline CDR1 is SGHAT and CDR2 FQNNGV. CDR3 sequence (DNA): TGTGCCAGCAGCTTATTATGGGGAGAGACCCAGTACTTC. Translated, it gives CASSLLWGETQYF.

The chain recombines TRBV30 with TRBJ2-7, with TRBD1 identical over 10 bases. The CDR3 consists of 15 residues. Germline CDR1 is GTSNPN and CDR2 is SVGIG (reference sequence). V was clipped by 2 bases and J by 5 bases; unmatched bases: 9. The CDR3 DNA is TGTGCCTGGAGTAGAGGGGGACAGGGGCGACACGAGCAGTACTTC. Translated: CAWSRGGQGRHEQYF.

This rearrangement joins TRBV11-2 to TRBJ1-4, with TRBD1 matching 9 bases. Losses at the gene ends were 1 base for V and 6 bases for J; bases not matched to a gene: 3. This CDR3 has 15 residues. CDR1 SGHAT and CDR2 FQNNGV come from the germline V gene. For the CDR3, the DNA is TGTGCCAGCAGCTTAGTGGGACAGGGCTATGAAAAACTGTTTTTT. This codes for CASSLVGQGYEKLFF.